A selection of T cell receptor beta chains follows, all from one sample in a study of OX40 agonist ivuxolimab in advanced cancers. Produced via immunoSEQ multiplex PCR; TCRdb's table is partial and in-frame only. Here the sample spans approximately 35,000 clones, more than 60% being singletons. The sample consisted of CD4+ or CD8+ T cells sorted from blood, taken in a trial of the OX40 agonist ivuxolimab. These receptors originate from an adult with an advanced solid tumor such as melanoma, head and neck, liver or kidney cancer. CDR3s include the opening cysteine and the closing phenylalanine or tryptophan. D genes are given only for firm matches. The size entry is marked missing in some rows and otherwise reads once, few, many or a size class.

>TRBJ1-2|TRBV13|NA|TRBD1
TGTGCCAGCAGCCATGGGACAGGGGGACAGGGCTATGGCTACACCTTC
CASSHGTGGQGYGYTF
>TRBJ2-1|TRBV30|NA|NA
TGTGCCTGGGAAGAGGACACCTCCTACAATGAGCAGTTCTTC
CAWEEDTSYNEQFF
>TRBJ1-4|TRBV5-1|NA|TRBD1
TGCGCCAGCAGCCCCGCCGGGACAGTAAGGGAAAAACTGTTTTTT
CASSPAGTVREKLFF
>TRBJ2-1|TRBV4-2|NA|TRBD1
TGTGCCAGCAGCCAAGCCCAGGGGGTCAATGAGCAGTTCTTC
CASSQAQGVNEQFF
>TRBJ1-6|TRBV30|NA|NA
TGTGCCTGGAGTGCAGGGTATTCACCCCTCCACTTT
CAWSAGYSPLHF
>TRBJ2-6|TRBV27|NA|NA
TGTGCCAGCAGATCAGGGTCTGGGGCCAACGTCCTGACTTTC
CASRSGSGANVLTF
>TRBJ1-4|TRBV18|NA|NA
TGTGCCAGCTCACCACTGACAGCTAATGAAAAACTGTTTTTT
CASSPLTANEKLFF
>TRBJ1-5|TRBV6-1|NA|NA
TGTGCCAGCAGTGAAGGGACCCCAGGGATCCAGCATTTT
CASSEGTPGIQHF
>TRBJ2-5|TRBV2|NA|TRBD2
TGTGCCAGCAGTGAAAGTAGGACTAGCGGGGGGAGGGAGACCCAGTACTTC
CASSESRTSGGRETQYF
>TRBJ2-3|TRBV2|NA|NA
TGTGCCAGCAGGGCAGGGGGGCTCAGCACAGATACGCAGTATTTT
CASRAGGLSTDTQYF
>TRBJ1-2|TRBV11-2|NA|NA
TGTGCCAGCAGCACCGTGCGGGGTTGGAACTATGGCTACACCTTC
CASSTVRGWNYGYTF
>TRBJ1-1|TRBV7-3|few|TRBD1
TGTGCCAGCAGCCTAACAGGGGGCACTGAAGCTTTCTTT
CASSLTGGTEAFF
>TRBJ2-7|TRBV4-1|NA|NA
TGCGCCAGCAGCCAACTTCAGGGAGGGGGCTACGAGCAGTACTTC
CASSQLQGGGYEQYF
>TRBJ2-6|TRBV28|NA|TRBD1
TGTGCCACGAGGACAGGGTCCTCTGGGGCCAACGTCCTGACTTTC
CATRTGSSGANVLTF
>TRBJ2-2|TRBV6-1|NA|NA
TGTGCCAGCAGTGAATGGCAGGGCATGACCGGGGAGCTGTTTTTT
CASSEWQGMTGELFF
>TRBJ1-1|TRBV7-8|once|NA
TGTGCCAGCAAGCAGGACCTGAACACTGAAGCTTTCTTT
CASKQDLNTEAFF
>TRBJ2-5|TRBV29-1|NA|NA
TGCAGCTACCTGGGCGTCCAAGAGACCCAGTACTTC
CSYLGVQETQYF
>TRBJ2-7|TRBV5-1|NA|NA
TGCGCCAGCAGCTTGGTGGGAGTTGCCTACGAGCAGTACTTC
CASSLVGVAYEQYF
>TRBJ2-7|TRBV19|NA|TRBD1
TGTGCCAGTAGTACCGGGACAGGGAGCTACGAGCAGTACTTC
CASSTGTGSYEQYF
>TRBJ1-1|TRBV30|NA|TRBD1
TGTGCCTGGAGTAGAAGACAGGGGTACACTGAAGCTTTCTTT
CAWSRRQGYTEAFF
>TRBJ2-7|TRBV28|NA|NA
TGTGCCAGCAGTACTCCCGAGGGACACGTTAGGGTCGAGCAGTACTTC
CASSTPEGHVRVEQYF